The rows below give T cell receptor beta chains drawn from one sample of a study of molecular identifiers for immune sequencing clone quantification. MiXCR, applied by TCRdb to the PCR reads, yields one record per CDR3 protein. The table shows around 480,000 distinct CDR3 sequences, with around 25% occurring only once. Sequencing input: naive CD8+ T cells from blood, with Jurkat cell RNA spiked in. The source is a human donor in good health. Some libraries in this study had Jurkat cell RNA spiked in. Each CDR3 is given with its conserved first and last residue. A D gene is named only where the DNA matches it firmly. Clone size is not always given. Where it is, it says once, few, many or a class for expanded clones.

clone size: .; D gene: TRBD2; J gene: TRBJ2-7; V gene: TRBV29-1; CDR3 DNA: TGCAGCGTGAATAGCGGGGTTAGAACCTACGAGCAGTACTTC; CDR3 protein: CSVNSGVRTYEQYF
clone size: .; D gene: TRBD2; J gene: TRBJ2-7; V gene: TRBV7-2; CDR3 DNA: TGTGCCAGCAGCTTACCAGCGGGGGCCGACGAGCAGTACTTC; CDR3 protein: CASSLPAGADEQYF
clone size: .; D gene: TRBD1; J gene: TRBJ1-4; V gene: TRBV12-3/TRBV12-4; CDR3 DNA: TGTGCCAGCAGGGGGACAGAGAATGAAAAACTGTTTTTT; CDR3 protein: CASRGTENEKLFF
clone size: .; D gene: .; J gene: TRBJ2-7; V gene: TRBV14; CDR3 DNA: TGTGCCAGCAGTCACGGGCTATACGAGCAGTACTTC; CDR3 protein: CASSHGLYEQYF
clone size: many; D gene: .; J gene: TRBJ2-7; V gene: TRBV4-3; CDR3 DNA: TGCGCCAGCAGCCAGGACAATGGCTACGAGCAGTACTTC; CDR3 protein: CASSQDNGYEQYF
clone size: .; D gene: .; J gene: TRBJ2-3; V gene: TRBV19; CDR3 DNA: TGTGCCAGTAGTATACTGCCGGTGTGGGGGACTAGCACAGATACGCAGTATTTT; CDR3 protein: CASSILPVWGTSTDTQYF
clone size: .; D gene: .; J gene: TRBJ1-2; V gene: TRBV29-1; CDR3 DNA: TGCAGCGTCCCAACCCAGGGCCCCTATGGCTACACCTTC; CDR3 protein: CSVPTQGPYGYTF
clone size: .; D gene: .; J gene: TRBJ1-1; V gene: TRBV2; CDR3 DNA: TGTGCCAGCATTATCCCGAACACTGAAGCTTTCTTT; CDR3 protein: CASIIPNTEAFF
clone size: .; D gene: .; J gene: TRBJ1-1; V gene: TRBV25-1; CDR3 DNA: TGTGCCAGCCAGCTTAAGCGGGGTGAAGCTTTCTTT; CDR3 protein: CASQLKRGEAFF
clone size: .; D gene: .; J gene: TRBJ2-1; V gene: TRBV11-2; CDR3 DNA: TGTGCCAGCAGCTTAGGGAGTTTTGGGGGAGAGGGGGAGCAGTTCTTC; CDR3 protein: CASSLGSFGGEGEQFF
clone size: few; D gene: .; J gene: TRBJ2-7; V gene: TRBV4-2; CDR3 DNA: TGTGCCAGCAGCCAAGAAGGGAACGAGCAGTACTTC; CDR3 protein: CASSQEGNEQYF
clone size: many; D gene: .; J gene: TRBJ2-2; V gene: TRBV9; CDR3 DNA: TGTGCCAGCAGCGTAGAATCTAGCCCTCCTTGGAACACCGGGGAGCTGTTTTTT; CDR3 protein: CASSVESSPPWNTGELFF
clone size: .; D gene: TRBD2; J gene: TRBJ2-5; V gene: TRBV5-3; CDR3 DNA: TGTGCCAGCAGCTTGGGGGCGGGGGGGCCATGGGAGCCCCAGTACTTC; CDR3 protein: CASSLGAGGPWEPQYF
clone size: .; D gene: .; J gene: TRBJ2-1; V gene: TRBV11-2; CDR3 DNA: TGTGCCAGCAGCACCCGGGCTAGCCCCTCCTACAATGAGCAGTTCTTC; CDR3 protein: CASSTRASPSYNEQFF
clone size: .; D gene: TRBD2; J gene: TRBJ2-1; V gene: TRBV20-1; CDR3 DNA: TGCAGTGCTAGGGGGGGGAGGGCCGGTGTTTACAATGAGCAGTTCTTC; CDR3 protein: CSARGGRAGVYNEQFF
clone size: .; D gene: .; J gene: TRBJ1-5; V gene: TRBV27; CDR3 DNA: TGTGCCAGCAGTTTATCGGGGGAGGCGAGCAATCAGCCCCAGCATTTT; CDR3 protein: CASSLSGEASNQPQHF
clone size: many; D gene: TRBD1; J gene: TRBJ2-1; V gene: TRBV15; CDR3 DNA: TGTGCCACCAGCTCAGGGACAGGGAATGAGCAGTTCTTC; CDR3 protein: CATSSGTGNEQFF
clone size: .; D gene: TRBD2; J gene: TRBJ2-7; V gene: TRBV9; CDR3 DNA: TGTGCCAGCAGCCCAAGCGGGGGGCCCGAGCAGTACTTC; CDR3 protein: CASSPSGGPEQYF
clone size: .; D gene: .; J gene: TRBJ1-3; V gene: TRBV4-2; CDR3 DNA: TGTGCCAGCAGCCAAGAAATACGGCACTCTGGAAACACCATATATTTT; CDR3 protein: CASSQEIRHSGNTIYF
clone size: few; D gene: TRBD2; J gene: TRBJ2-1; V gene: TRBV29-1; CDR3 DNA: TGCAGCGTTGAAGCGGGACTAGCGGGGATTAGTGAGCAGTTCTTC; CDR3 protein: CSVEAGLAGISEQFF